This T cell receptor beta chain was found in a study of blood T cell repertoires in COVID-19. This CDR3 has 16 residues. Germline trimming cut 5 bases from V and 1 base from J; bases unmatched to any gene: 8. Germline-derived CDR1 and CDR2 are ENHRY and SYGVKD. Only in-frame clones appear in the TCRdb table, and some are missing; sequencing was by immunoSEQ multiplex PCR. Of under 250,000 clones listed, about 88% were seen once; the top ten hold roughly a sixth. The Seattle patients joined while their infection was active and were tracked longitudinally afterward. This receptor was obtained from a man over 45 with COVID-19, enrolled during active disease. The rearrangement links TRBV10-3 to TRBJ1-1; TRBD1 aligns across 9 bases. The specimen sequenced was peripheral blood. This chain's CDR3 is CAISKVPGQGNTEAFF. CDR3 sequence (DNA): TGTGCCATCAGTAAAGTCCCGGGACAGGGGAACACTGAAGCTTTCTTT.